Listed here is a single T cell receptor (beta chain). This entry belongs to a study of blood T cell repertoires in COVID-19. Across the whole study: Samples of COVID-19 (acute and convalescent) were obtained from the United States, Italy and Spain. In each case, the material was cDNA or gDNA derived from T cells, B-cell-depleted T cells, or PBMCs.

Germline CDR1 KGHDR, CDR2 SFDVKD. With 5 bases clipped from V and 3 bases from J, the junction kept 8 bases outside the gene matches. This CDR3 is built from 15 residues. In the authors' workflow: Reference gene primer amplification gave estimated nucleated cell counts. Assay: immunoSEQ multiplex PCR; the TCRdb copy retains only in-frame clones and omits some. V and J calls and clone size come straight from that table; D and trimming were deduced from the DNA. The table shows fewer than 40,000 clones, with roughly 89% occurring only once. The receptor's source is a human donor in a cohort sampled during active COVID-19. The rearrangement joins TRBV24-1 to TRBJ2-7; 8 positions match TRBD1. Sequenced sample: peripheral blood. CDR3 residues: CATSAAGTGVYEQYF. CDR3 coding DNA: TGTGCCACCAGTGCCGCCGGGACAGGCGTCTACGAGCAGTACTTC.